This passage covers 17 T cell receptor beta chains from one sample sequenced in a study of T and B cells in COVID-19 patients. BIOMED2 TRB-A/B primer pools were used in multiplex TRB PCR. TCRdb reprocessed the multiplex PCR reads via MiXCR and lists one record per CDR3 protein. Of around 21,000 distinct CDR3 sequences in the sample, approximately 29% were seen once. From blood, about 250-550 ng of genomic DNA served as TRB template. Sequenced: blood. Receptors originate from a human donor who had recovered from COVID-19.

This clonotype came up many times. The genes are TRBV6-1 and TRBJ2-5; 7 bases match TRBD2. This CDR3 is built from 12 residues. The germline V gene has CDR1 MNHNS and CDR2 SASEGT. The V and J ends lost 3 bases and 5 bases, in that order; junction bases with no gene match: 0. The CDR3 region is CASSEGGETQYF. CDR3 nucleotides: TGTGCCAGCAGTGAGGGGGGGGAGACCCAGTACTTC.

This clonotype showed up just a few times. The rearrangement joins TRBV6-5 to TRBJ1-1, with D unresolved. The CDR3 runs 13 residues. Germline V gene sequence: CDR1 MNHEY, CDR2 SVGAGI. V lost 5 bases and J 3 bases, leaving 10 bases between the germline ends. The CDR3 loop reads CASSKDRHTEAFF. The CDR3 bases are TGTGCCAGCAGTAAAGACCGCCACACTGAAGCTTTCTTT.

This clonotype was observed at least ten times. The gene calls are TRBV18 and TRBJ2-7; 8 bases fit TRBD1. The germline V gene has CDR1 KGHSH and CDR2 LQKENI. The ends lost 1 base at V and 4 bases at J; junction bases unmatched: 9. This CDR3 has 16 amino acids. The CDR3 bases are TGTGCCAGCTCACCACTCAGGACAGGGACCTTTTACGAGCAGTACTTC. Its translation: CASSPLRTGTFYEQYF.

There are a few counts of this clonotype. The rearrangement links TRBV24-1 to TRBJ2-3; D may be TRBD1 (5 bases). CDR1 is KGHDR, CDR2 SFDVKD, per germline. This CDR3 region has 12 residues. Trimming took 0 bases from V and 11 from J, leaving 8 bases between them. This chain's CDR3 is CATSDLGAEQYF. The CDR3 nucleotides are TGTGCCACCAGTGATTTGGGGGCAGAGCAGTATTTT.

Comment on this clonotype: This may be a read error: a much more frequent sequence differs by one nucleotide. The chain combines TRBV6-9 with TRBJ2-1; perhaps TRBD2 as D (5 bases). The V gene's germline CDR1 is MNHGY and CDR2 SVAAGI. The CDR3 runs to 14 residues. The ends were cut back, 5 bases at V and 14 bases at J, with 22 bases in the middle. CDR3 in amino acids: CASSHRSPHTEEFF. CDR3 sequence (DNA): TGTGCCAGCAGTCATCGTAGTCCCCACACGGAGGAGTTCTTC.

By share, this clonotype ranks as medium-sized (0.01 to 0.1%). This sequence joins TRBV19 and TRBJ1-6, with 7 nucleotides matching TRBD1. Germline trimming cut 9 bases from V and 10 bases from J; bases unmatched to any gene: 12. In germline, CDR1 is LNHDA, CDR2 SQIVND (reference sequence). The CDR3 has 14 amino acids. CDR3 sequence: CASEIRGGHSPLHF. CDR3 DNA: TGTGCCAGCGAGATCCGAGGGGGCCACTCACCCCTCCACTTT.

In its sample, this clonotype is medium-sized. CDR3 region: CSVASGRTDTQYF. The CDR3 nucleotides read TGCAGCGTCGCTAGCGGACGCACAGATACGCAGTATTTT. The genes are TRBV29-1 and TRBJ2-3, with TRBD2 matching over 7 bases. The V segment lost 6 bases and the J segment 1 base; nucleotides outside the gene matches: 4. This CDR3 spans 13 amino acids. CDR1 is SQVTM, CDR2 ANQGSEA, per germline.

Only a few counts were recorded for this clonotype. This chain joins TRBV5-5 and TRBJ1-5; perhaps TRBD1 as D (6 bases). This CDR3 comprises 14 residues. Trimming shortened V by 5 bases and J by 2 bases, and 11 bases separated the two germline ends. Germline V lookup: CDR1 SGHKS, CDR2 YYEKEE (reference sequence). The CDR3 spells CASRPGVGNQPQHF. The CDR3 coding sequence is TGTGCCAGCAGACCAGGGGTCGGCAATCAGCCCCAGCATTTT.

The chain employs TRBV11-3 and TRBJ2-2; D possibly corresponds to TRBD1 (6 bases). V lost 1 base to trimming and J lost 0 bases, with 6 bases between them. Germline V lookup: CDR1 SGHNT, CDR2 YENEEA. The CDR3 contains 15 residues. CDR3 sequence reads: CASSLGGPNTGELFF. DNA of the CDR3: TGTGCCAGCAGCTTAGGGGGGCCGAACACCGGGGAGCTGTTTTTT. The complete variable domain, with remaining parts taken from reference TRBV11-3 and TRBJ2-2, reads EAGVVQSPRYKIIEKKQPVAFWCNPISGHNTLYWYLQNLGQGPELLIRYENEEAVDDSQLPKDRFSAERLKGVDSTLKIQPAELGDSAVYLCASSLGGPNTGELFFGEGSRLTVL.

This chain links TRBV11-3 with TRBJ2-7; D remains ambiguous. Trimming took 0 bases from V and 6 from J, leaving 9 bases between them. Per germline, CDR1 SGHNT and CDR2 YENEEA. CDR3 length: 13 amino acids. The CDR3 sequence is CASSLEGMREQYF. The CDR3 DNA reads as TGTGCCAGCAGCTTAGAAGGTATGCGCGAGCAGTACTTC.

This sequence joins TRBV12-3 or TRBV12-4 and TRBJ1-5; D gene uncertain. This CDR3 comprises 14 residues. V gave up 5 bases and J gave up 6 bases, with 14 bases separating them. CDR3 protein: CASSPRFGGQPQHF. The CDR3 nucleotides read TGTGCCAGCAGTCCCCGATTTGGTGGTCAGCCCCAGCATTTT.

V is TRBV19 and J is TRBJ2-3; 9 bases are shared with TRBD2. J lost 0 bases, V lost 5 bases, and 15 bases had no gene match. The CDR3 runs 19 residues. The germline V gene has CDR1 LNHDA and CDR2 SQIVND (reference sequence). The CDR3 loop reads CASSPGLCAGGGSTDTQYF. The CDR3 nucleotides read TGTGCCAGTAGTCCTGGTCTATGCGCGGGGGGGGGGAGCACAGATACGCAGTATTTT.

This clonotype was recorded at least ten times. The chain combines TRBV30 with TRBJ1-4, with D unresolved. This CDR3 contains 12 residues. From germline, CDR1 is GTSNPN and CDR2 SVGIG (reference sequence). Trimming took 1 base from V and 4 from J, leaving 4 bases between them. The CDR3 sequence is CAWSGLNEKLFF. DNA for the CDR3: TGTGCCTGGAGTGGCCTTAATGAAAAACTGTTTTTT.

This chain joins TRBV20-1 and TRBJ2-1, with D uncertain. Trimming removed 2 bases at V and 9 bases at J, with 5 bases between. Looked up from germline, CDR1 is DFQATT and CDR2 is SNEGSKA (reference sequence). CDR3 length: 10 residues. The CDR3 DNA is TGCAGTGCTAGACAGGTTGAGCAGTTCTTC. This codes for CSARQVEQFF.

In this sample, this clonotype is medium-sized. V is TRBV6-5 and J is TRBJ2-7, with D perhaps assigned TRBD1 or TRBD2 (5 bases each). The germline V gene has CDR1 MNHEY and CDR2 SVGAGI. The V gene lost 0 bases and the J gene lost 3 bases, with 12 bases spanning the gap. The CDR3 is 15 amino acids. Here the CDR3 DNA reads TGTGCCAGCAGTTACTCGAGGGGCTGGGGCTACGAGCAGTACTTC. Translating it yields CASSYSRGWGYEQYF.

V is TRBV30 and J is TRBJ1-1, with D tentatively TRBD1 (5 bases). The germline CDR1 and CDR2 sequences are GTSNPN and SVGIG (reference sequence). The V end lost 1 base, the J end lost 0 bases, and 6 bases lay between the germline ends. There are 13 residues in the CDR3. CDR3 sequence (DNA): TGTGCCTGGAGTGGACAGATGAACACTGAAGCTTTCTTT. Encoded protein: CAWSGQMNTEAFF.

J is TRBJ2-3 and V is TRBV7-9, with TRBD2 matching 9 bases. The V gene's germline CDR1 is SEHNR and CDR2 FQNEAQ (reference sequence). The ends lost 0 bases at V and 5 bases at J; junction bases unmatched: 6. The CDR3 contains 16 residues. The CDR3 sequence is CASSLAGSGGLDTQYF. DNA for the CDR3: TGTGCCAGCAGCTTAGCGGGCAGCGGGGGGCTAGATACGCAGTATTTT.